These 24 T cell receptor beta chains originate from one sample sequenced in a study of shared T cell receptors in the human thymus. Only in-frame clones appear in the TCRdb table, and some are missing; sequencing was by immunoSEQ multiplex PCR. The profile shows some 700,000 clones, roughly 88% of them singletons. The data were also submitted as part of a second study, on human thymus T cells.

The sequenced material came from thymocytes. These receptors all stem from a girl less than two years old with a congenital heart defect.

V gene TRBV7-6 combines with J gene TRBJ1-1; D is undetermined. The germline CDR1 and CDR2 sequences are SGHVS and FNYEAQ. There are 17 residues in the CDR3. The V end lost 1 base, the J end lost 1 base, and 16 bases lay between the germline ends. The CDR3: CASSLERWPLRNTEAFF. The DNA for the CDR3 is TGTGCCAGCAGCTTAGAGCGATGGCCTCTACGGAACACTGAAGCTTTCTTT.

CDR3 region: CASSDGETGGSSYEQYF. CDR3 coding DNA: TGTGCCAGCAGTGATGGGGAGACAGGGGGCAGTAGCTACGAGCAGTACTTC. This rearrangement joins TRBV2 to TRBJ2-7; the match to TRBD1 covers 10 bases. Trimming took 3 bases from V and 3 from J; bases not matched to a gene: 11. The germline V gene encodes CDR1 SNHLY and CDR2 FYNNEI. This CDR3 contains 17 residues.

The chain joins TRBV30 to TRBJ1-2; D might be TRBD1 (5 bases). Germline CDR1 GTSNPN, CDR2 SVGIG (reference sequence). The CDR3 spans 14 residues. V was cut by 2 bases and J by 8 bases, with 18 bases left in between. The CDR3 sequence: CAWSRTWKVQGYTF. CDR3 nucleotides: TGTGCCTGGAGTAGGACATGGAAGGTGCAGGGCTACACCTTC.

This chain links TRBV7-3 with TRBJ2-7; D may be TRBD2 (6 bases). This CDR3 region has 15 residues. Germline V gene sequence: CDR1 SGHTA, CDR2 FQGTGA. V gave up 1 base and J gave up 2 bases, with 12 bases separating them. The CDR3, as DNA: TGTGCCAGCAGCTTAAATGGGACTGATACCTACGAGCAGTACTTC. Translation gives CASSLNGTDTYEQYF. The full variable domain, rest sourced from reference TRBV7-3 and TRBJ2-7, is GAGVSQTPSNKVTEKGKYVELRCDPISGHTALYWYRQSLGQGPEFLIYFQGTGAADDSGLPNDRFFAVRPEGSVSTLKIQRTERGDSAVYLCASSLNGTDTYEQYFGPGTRLTVT.

V is TRBV5-5 and J is TRBJ1-1, with TRBD1 as a possible D gene (6 bases). Per germline, CDR1 SGHKS and CDR2 YYEKEE (reference sequence). The CDR3 length is 15 residues. The V gene lost 4 bases and the J gene lost 3 bases, with 16 bases spanning the gap. CDR3 DNA sequence: TGTGCCAGCAGCCGCAACACAGGGAGATACACTGAAGCTTTCTTT. Translating gives CASSRNTGRYTEAFF.

The V gene is TRBV6-6, the J gene TRBJ1-2, with a possible D match to TRBD1 (6 bases). V was shortened by 5 bases and J by 8 bases, with 21 bases between the two germline ends. The CDR3 length is 15 residues. Germline V gene sequence: CDR1 MNHNY, CDR2 SVGAGI (reference sequence). CDR3 loop: CASSNRQAPYLGYTF. The CDR3, as DNA: TGTGCCAGCAGTAACAGACAGGCGCCGTACTTGGGCTACACCTTC.

The chain combines TRBV9 with TRBJ2-3; 10 bases line up with TRBD2. The CDR3 extends over 15 amino acids. In germline, CDR1 is SGDLS, CDR2 YYNGEE. The trim removed 4 bases at V and 8 bases at J, leaving 10 bases unmatched. The CDR3 region is CASSLSGGTMGTQYF. The CDR3 DNA reads TGTGCCAGCAGCCTTAGCGGGGGGACGATGGGTACGCAGTATTTT.

The chain uses TRBV5-8 and TRBJ2-5; 12 bases match TRBD1. The germline gives CDR1 SGHTS, CDR2 YDEGEE. V lost 3 bases to trimming and J lost 4 bases; unmatched junction nucleotides: 4. The CDR3 consists of 15 residues. In DNA, the CDR3 is TGTGCCAGCAGCTCCGGGACAGGGGGCCGAGAGACCCAGTACTTC. Amino acid sequence: CASSSGTGGRETQYF.

This clone was detected only a few times. V is TRBV4-1 and J is TRBJ1-5, with D tentatively TRBD1 (6 bases). The V end lost 4 bases, the J end lost 4 bases, and 20 bases lay between the germline ends. The CDR3 extends over 17 amino acids. CDR1 and CDR2 (germline): MGHRA, YSYEKL. In nucleotides, the CDR3 is TGCGCCAGCAGCCTACGCCAGCCTAAAGGGGGAAATCAGCCCCAGCATTTT. It encodes CASSLRQPKGGNQPQHF.

This clone came up a few times. The chain combines TRBV7-2 with TRBJ1-1; no firm D call. The CDR3 contains 13 residues. V lost 11 bases, J lost 1 base, and 14 bases lay in between. Germline CDR1 SGHTA, CDR2 FQGNSA. Here the CDR3 DNA reads TGTGCCTCGAAAACAGTCCCGAACACTGAAGCTTTCTTT. Translation: CASKTVPNTEAFF.

This clone was recorded a few times. V usage is TRBV14 and J usage is TRBJ2-2; 7 nucleotides agree with TRBD1. The CDR3 has 15 amino acids. V was clipped by 7 bases and J by 0 bases; unmatched bases: 5. Germline CDR1 and CDR2: SGHDN and FVKESK. The chain's CDR3 is CASNFTGANTGELFF. CDR3 DNA: TGTGCCAGCAACTTCACAGGGGCGAACACCGGGGAGCTGTTTTTT.

The chain carries TRBV29-1 and TRBJ2-3; 7 bases map to TRBD1. The V segment lost 4 bases and the J segment 3 bases; nucleotides outside the gene matches: 16. The germline gives CDR1 SQVTM, CDR2 ANQGSEA. The CDR3 is 17 residues long. CDR3 loop: CSVVEYRGRPRTDTQYF. In DNA form, the CDR3 reads TGCAGCGTTGTAGAGTACAGGGGAAGGCCCCGAACAGATACGCAGTATTTT.

The V and J genes are TRBV15 and TRBJ1-2; tentative D call: TRBD1 (6 bases). Trimming cost V 0 bases and J 1 base, with 18 bases left between them. CDR1 LNHNV and CDR2 YYDKDF come from the germline V gene (reference sequence). This CDR3 has 18 amino acids. The CDR3 DNA is TGTGCCACCAGCAGAGACCTTAGACAGGAGTCGGATAACTATGGCTACACCTTC. Protein sequence: CATSRDLRQESDNYGYTF.

This sequence joins TRBV19 and TRBJ2-1; maybe TRBD1 (6 bases). The CDR3 has 16 residues. Germline V gene sequence: CDR1 LNHDA, CDR2 SQIVND (reference sequence). V gave up 4 bases and J gave up 4 bases, with 17 bases separating them. CDR3 in DNA: TGTGCCAGTAGTACCTTGACAGGTAGAAGGTACAATGAGCAGTTCTTC. This encodes CASSTLTGRRYNEQFF.

The chain uses TRBV4-1 and TRBJ2-4; 9 bases map to TRBD2. Germline V lookup: CDR1 MGHRA, CDR2 YSYEKL. The length of the CDR3 is 16 residues. J gave up 5 bases and V 0 bases, and 5 bases lay outside the gene matches. CDR3 in amino acids: CASSQDLVAGENIQYF. CDR3 DNA sequence: TGCGCCAGCAGCCAAGATCTAGTAGCGGGGGAAAACATTCAGTACTTC.

This chain joins TRBV5-1 and TRBJ2-2; D is ambiguous. Trimming took off 1 base at V and 0 bases at J, with 4 bases between the two ends. The CDR3 loop spans 14 amino acids. Germline V lookup: CDR1 SGHRS, CDR2 YFSETQ. The CDR3 nucleotides read TGCGCCAGCAGCTTGCGGTCGAACACCGGGGAGCTGTTTTTT. It encodes CASSLRSNTGELFF. The full variable domain, completed using reference TRBV5-1 and TRBJ2-2, is KAGVTQTPRYLIKTRGQQVTLSCSPISGHRSVSWYQQTPGQGLQFLFEYFSETQRNKGNFPGRFSGRQFSNSRSEMNVSTLELGDSALYLCASSLRSNTGELFFGEGSRLTVL.

The V call is TRBV6-6, the J call TRBJ2-7; 7 positions match TRBD2. With V trimmed by 5 bases and J by 12 bases, 16 bases remained unmatched. Looked up from germline, CDR1 is MNHNY and CDR2 is SVGAGI (reference sequence). The CDR3 has 14 amino acids. The CDR3 region has the DNA TGTGCCAGCAGTCCACGGGGGGAAGACCCCGTGCCGTACTTC. It translates to CASSPRGEDPVPYF.

This clone was detected a few times. The chain combines TRBV18 with TRBJ2-1; TRBD2 aligns across 14 bases. The CDR3 loop spans 17 amino acids. Losses at the gene ends were 6 bases for V and 9 bases for J; bases not matched to a gene: 13. Germline-derived CDR1 and CDR2 are KGHSH and LQKENI. This CDR3 is CASSQRLAGGDESEQFF. The DNA for the CDR3 is TGTGCCAGCTCCCAGAGACTAGCGGGGGGGGACGAGAGTGAGCAGTTCTTC.

This clone was picked up one time. The rearrangement uses TRBV5-1 and TRBJ2-5; a possible D gene is TRBD2 (6 bases). The germline V and J ends were trimmed by 5 bases and 5 bases, with 31 bases remaining between them. The CDR3 length is 19 residues. In germline, CDR1 is SGHRS, CDR2 YFSETQ. The CDR3 nucleotides are TGCGCCAGCAGTTCCGTTGGGAGGAGAGTGGGCTGGCACGTGGAGACCCAGTACTTC. It specifies CASSSVGRRVGWHVETQYF.

This chain connects TRBV7-2 to TRBJ1-5; D might be TRBD1 (5 bases). The CDR3 is made up of 14 amino acids. From germline, CDR1 is SGHTA and CDR2 FQGNSA. V was clipped by 3 bases and J by 3 bases, with 9 bases between them. The CDR3 nucleotides are TGTGCCAGCAGCTTTGTCAGGGCCAATCAGCCCCAGCATTTT. Translation: CASSFVRANQPQHF.

The gene calls are TRBV5-1 and TRBJ1-1, with 8 bases aligning to TRBD1. Germline lookup yields CDR1 SGHRS and CDR2 YFSETQ. Trimming at V came to 4 bases and at J to 5 bases, leaving 7 bases not matched to a gene. The CDR3 length is 14 residues. The CDR3 DNA is TGCGCCAGCAGCCCTCCCCAGGGGGCGACTGAAGCTTTCTTT. Protein product: CASSPPQGATEAFF. The complete variable domain, with remaining parts taken from reference TRBV5-1 and TRBJ1-1, reads KAGVTQTPRYLIKTRGQQVTLSCSPISGHRSVSWYQQTPGQGLQFLFEYFSETQRNKGNFPGRFSGRQFSNSRSEMNVSTLELGDSALYLCASSPPQGATEAFFGQGTRLTVV.

V usage is TRBV19 and J usage is TRBJ2-5, with D perhaps matching TRBD2 (6 bases). Germline V gene sequence: CDR1 LNHDA, CDR2 SQIVND (reference sequence). Trimming removed 3 bases at V and 7 bases at J, with 12 bases between. The CDR3 is made up of 13 amino acids. The CDR3 nucleotides read TGTGCCAGTAGTATTCTAGTGGGGGGGACCCAGTACTTC. This translates into CASSILVGGTQYF.

The chain carries TRBV19 and TRBJ2-3, with unresolved D. The CDR3 extends over 12 amino acids. Trimming left V 4 bases short and J 5 bases short, with 7 bases between. Germline V gene data show CDR1 as LNHDA and CDR2 as SQIVND (reference sequence). CDR3 coding DNA: TGTGCCAGTAGTACCCTCCGAGATACGCAGTATTTT. Protein: CASSTLRDTQYF.

A few counts support this clone. The rearrangement uses TRBV5-1 and TRBJ1-1; tentatively, D is TRBD1 (5 bases). CDR1 is SGHRS, CDR2 YFSETQ, per germline. The CDR3 totals 11 residues. Deletions cut 8 bases from V and 5 bases from J, with 10 bases between. CDR3 loop: CASTRGTEAFF. CDR3 sequence (DNA): TGCGCCAGTACCCGGGGGACTGAAGCTTTCTTT.